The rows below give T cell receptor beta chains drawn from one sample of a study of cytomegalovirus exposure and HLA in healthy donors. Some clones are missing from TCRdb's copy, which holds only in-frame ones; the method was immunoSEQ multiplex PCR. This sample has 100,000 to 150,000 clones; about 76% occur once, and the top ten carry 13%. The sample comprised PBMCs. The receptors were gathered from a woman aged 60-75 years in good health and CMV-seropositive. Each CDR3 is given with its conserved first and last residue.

CDR3: CASSAGLAGILEQFF
V: TRBV6-5
J: TRBJ2-1

CDR3: CASSYAGAYGYTF
V: TRBV6-5
J: TRBJ1-2

CDR3: CASSVGSRNTEAFF
V: TRBV9
J: TRBJ1-1

CDR3: CASSPNREYNEQFF
V: TRBV4-1
J: TRBJ2-1

CDR3: CASSQAGSNQPQHF
V: TRBV14
J: TRBJ1-5

CDR3: CASSRALMGNQPQHF
V: TRBV7-8
J: TRBJ1-5

CDR3: CASSSWDRTNSPLHF
V: TRBV27
J: TRBJ1-6

CDR3: CASRLQSSGNTIYF
V: TRBV19
J: TRBJ1-3

CDR3: CASSPTGRSNQPQHF
V: TRBV27
J: TRBJ1-5

CDR3: CASHQWRGTSTDTQYF
V: TRBV2
J: TRBJ2-3

CDR3: CASSSDRRNEKLFF
V: TRBV5-1
J: TRBJ1-4

CDR3: CASSQTRTSGSTDTQYF
V: TRBV14
J: TRBJ2-3

CDR3: CASSPLTGPEQYF
V: TRBV7-9
J: TRBJ2-7

CDR3: CASSPQGAYEQYF
V: TRBV18
J: TRBJ2-7

CDR3: CASSRGLAGGYNEQFF
V: TRBV6-6
J: TRBJ2-1

CDR3: CASSSDRGLGKLFF
V: TRBV18
J: TRBJ1-4